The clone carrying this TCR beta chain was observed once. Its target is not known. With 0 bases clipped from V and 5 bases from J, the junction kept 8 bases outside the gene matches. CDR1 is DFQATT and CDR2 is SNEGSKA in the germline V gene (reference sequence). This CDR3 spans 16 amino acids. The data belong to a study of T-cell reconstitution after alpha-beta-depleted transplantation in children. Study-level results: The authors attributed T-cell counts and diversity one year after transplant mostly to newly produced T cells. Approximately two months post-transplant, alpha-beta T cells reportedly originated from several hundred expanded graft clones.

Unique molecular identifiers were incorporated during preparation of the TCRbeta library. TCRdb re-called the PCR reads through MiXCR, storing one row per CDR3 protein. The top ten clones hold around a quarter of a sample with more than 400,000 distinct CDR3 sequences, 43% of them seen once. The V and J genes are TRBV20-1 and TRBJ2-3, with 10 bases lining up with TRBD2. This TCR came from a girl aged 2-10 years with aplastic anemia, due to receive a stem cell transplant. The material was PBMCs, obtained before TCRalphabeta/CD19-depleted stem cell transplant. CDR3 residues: CSARDQREGRRDTQYF. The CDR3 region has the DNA TGCAGTGCTAGAGATCAGCGGGAGGGCCGTCGAGATACGCAGTATTTT.